The rows below give T cell receptor beta chains drawn from one sample of a study of OX40 agonist ivuxolimab in advanced cancers. Libraries were prepared by immunoSEQ multiplex PCR; TCRdb keeps only in-frame clonotypes and omits some of them. The sample carries about 86,000 clones, about 91% recorded once. The sample consisted of CD4+ or CD8+ T cells sorted from blood, taken in a trial of the OX40 agonist ivuxolimab. Receptors were obtained from an adult with an advanced solid tumor such as melanoma, head and neck, liver or kidney cancer. Each CDR3 is given with its conserved first and last residue. A D gene is named only where the DNA matches it firmly. Clone size appears in some rows only: once, few, many, or a class for an expanded clone.

>TRBV5-6|.|TRBJ2-6|.
TGTGCCAGCAGCAGGACGGGGGCCAACGTCCTGACTTTC
CASSRTGANVLTF
>TRBV6-5|.|TRBJ1-4|TRBD1
TGTGCCAGCAGTTCCAGGGGGCGGTCTAATGAAAAACTGTTTTTT
CASSSRGRSNEKLFF
>TRBV5-1|.|TRBJ2-1|TRBD2
TGCGCCAGCAGCTTTGGGGGAGGTCCACAAGCGGGAGGAACCTACAATGAGCAGTTCTTC
CASSFGGGPQAGGTYNEQFF
>TRBV7-9|once|TRBJ2-7|.
TGTGCCAGCAGCTTAGCAGGAACCTACGAGCAGTACTTC
CASSLAGTYEQYF
>TRBV6-1|.|TRBJ1-3|.
TGTGCCAGCATTTCCCCGGGAGGGGTAAACACCATATATTTT
CASISPGGVNTIYF
>TRBV5-4|once|TRBJ2-1|TRBD1
TGTGCCAGCAGTTTGGACAGGGGAGGCTACAATGAGCAGTTCTTC
CASSLDRGGYNEQFF
>TRBV6-5|.|TRBJ2-3|TRBD2
TGTGCCAGCGGGACTAGCGGCACAGATACGCAGTATTTT
CASGTSGTDTQYF
>TRBV6-5|.|TRBJ1-6|TRBD1
TGTGCCAGCAGAACAGGGGCAGGGTGGTCACCCCTCCACTTT
CASRTGAGWSPLHF
>TRBV4-2|few|TRBJ1-6|.
TGTGCCAGCAGCCAAGACGGGGGATATAATTCACCCCTCCACTTT
CASSQDGGYNSPLHF
>TRBV18|.|TRBJ2-3|.
TGTGCCAGCTCACCTCTCGCGACCCACGGAGATACGCAGTATTTT
CASSPLATHGDTQYF
>TRBV7-3|.|TRBJ2-3|.
TGTGCCAGCAGCCCCCAGGGTGGACGCGCAGATACGCAGTATTTT
CASSPQGGRADTQYF
>TRBV5-1|.|TRBJ2-2|TRBD2
TGCGCCAGCAGCTTGGCCCGTCTAGCGGGAGGGCCAGCCGGGGAGCTGTTTTTT
CASSLARLAGGPAGELFF